This is a list of T cell receptor beta chains from one sample in a study of blood T cell repertoires in COVID-19. Clones were read by immunoSEQ multiplex PCR, and TCRdb kept only the in-frame ones, dropping some. The sample records around 150,000 clones, 80% being singletons. The material sequenced was PBMCs or T cells enriched from blood (not recorded which). The receptors here all came from a woman aged 60-75 years who had recovered from COVID-19. The CDR3 runs from the conserved cysteine through the conserved F or W. The D gene is left open where the match is weak. Part of the rows lack a size; the others show once, few, many or a class for expanded clones.

TRBD1 | - | TRBJ1-5 | TRBV2 | TGTGCCAGCAGTGGTCAGGGGGCTAGCAATCAGCCCCAGCATTTT | CASSGQGASNQPQHF
TRBD1 | once | TRBJ1-5 | TRBV6-5 | TGTGCCAGCAGTTGGGGACAGGGAAATCAGCCCCAGCATTTT | CASSWGQGNQPQHF
- | - | TRBJ1-2 | TRBV29-1 | TGCAGCGCCCCCCGATCGGAGCACTCCTATGGCTACACCTTC | CSAPRSEHSYGYTF
- | - | TRBJ1-2 | TRBV7-9 | TGTGCCAGCAGTCCAGGGGTGGCTGGCTACACCTTC | CASSPGVAGYTF
TRBD1 | few | TRBJ1-2 | TRBV5-6 | TGTGCCAGCAGCTGGGTAGGACAGGGTGTTAACTATGGCTACACCTTC | CASSWVGQGVNYGYTF
- | - | TRBJ1-4 | TRBV19 | TGTGCCAGCTCGAGGCCTTGGCAGAATGAAAAACTGTTTTTT | CASSRPWQNEKLFF
TRBD1 | - | TRBJ1-6 | TRBV19 | TGTGCCAGTAGTACACCGGGACAGGGGAATTCACCCCTCCACTTT | CASSTPGQGNSPLHF
TRBD1 | - | TRBJ2-2 | TRBV2 | TGTGCCAGCAAATCAGACAGGGGTGCGAACACCGGGGAGCTGTTTTTT | CASKSDRGANTGELFF
TRBD2 | - | TRBJ2-1 | TRBV5-4 | TGTGCCAGCAGCTTGAGACTAGCGAACAATGAGCAGTTCTTC | CASSLRLANNEQFF
- | - | TRBJ1-2 | TRBV6-6 | TGTGCCAGCAGCCAAGTCTCGGGGTATGGCTACACCTTC | CASSQVSGYGYTF
TRBD1 | - | TRBJ1-1 | TRBV7-2 | TGTGCCAGCAGAGGGACCCCGGGACAGGGAGTTGAAGCTTTCTTT | CASRGTPGQGVEAFF
TRBD1 | few | TRBJ2-1 | TRBV5-6 | TGTGCCAGCAGCATCCCGGGACAGGAGTTCTTC | CASSIPGQEFF